The 15 T cell receptor beta chains given below trace back to one sample, sequenced in a study of CD8+ T cells in alopecia areata. Sequencing used cDNA as its template, made by extracting RNA and reverse transcribing it. Measured with immunoSEQ multiplex PCR; TCRdb has only the in-frame clones, and not every one. The data show about 200,000 clones, with 45% to 70% seen just once and under 5% held by the top ten. The specimen was CD8+ T cells sorted from blood. Receptor source: a human donor in good health.

On this clone itself: One end of the junction is discordant with germline, which a read error may explain. The J gene is TRBJ2-2, the V gene TRBV6-5, with D perhaps being TRBD1 or TRBD2 (5 bases each). This CDR3 comprises 14 residues. The germline V gene encodes CDR1 MNHEY and CDR2 SVGAGI. CDR3 region: CAISEGSGPGELFF. The CDR3 bases are TGTGCCATCAGTGAGGGGTCCGGGCCCGGGGAGCTGTTTTTT.

This chain uses TRBV6-5 with TRBJ1-1; D remains unclear. The V and J ends lost 4 bases and 4 bases respectively, with 13 bases between them. Germline V gene sequence: CDR1 MNHEY, CDR2 SVGAGI. CDR3 length equals 14 residues. CDR3 sequence (DNA): TGTGCCAGCAGTTTGGGCAGGCGGGGCACTGAAGCTTTCTTT. Amino acid sequence: CASSLGRRGTEAFF.

V and J are TRBV29-1 and TRBJ1-1, with D unclear. The CDR3 covers 13 residues. Germline CDR1 is SQVTM and CDR2 is ANQGSEA. V was cut by 3 bases and J by 0 bases, with 8 bases left in between. The CDR3 sequence is CSVETSMNTEAFF. CDR3 nucleotides: TGCAGCGTTGAGACATCGATGAACACTGAAGCTTTCTTT.

The rearrangement joins TRBV4-1 to TRBJ2-3; D gene uncertain. Per the germline V gene, CDR1 is MGHRA and CDR2 is YSYEKL. V lost 2 bases and J 1 base, leaving 10 bases between the germline ends. The length of the CDR3 is 15 residues. The CDR3 nucleotides read TGCGCCAGCAGCCAAAGCCCCTTGGGCACAGATACGCAGTATTTT. As protein: CASSQSPLGTDTQYF.

This clone was detected once. The chain combines TRBV29-1 with TRBJ2-2; D is possibly TRBD1 (5 bases). CDR3 length: 15 residues. CDR1 and CDR2 from the germline V gene are SQVTM and ANQGSEA. Trimming removed 1 base from V and 6 bases from J, with 15 bases in between. CDR3 loop: CSVEGSSRAAGELFF. The CDR3 nucleotides read TGCAGCGTTGAAGGATCGAGCAGGGCCGCCGGGGAGCTGTTTTTT.

This clone was seen a handful of times. The rearrangement joins TRBV4-1 to TRBJ2-1; D is possibly TRBD1 (5 bases). The germline gives CDR1 MGHRA, CDR2 YSYEKL. This CDR3 is 12 amino acids long. Trimming removed 2 bases at V and 10 bases at J, with 9 bases between. CDR3 in DNA: TGCGCCAGCAGCCAAAGTTGGGGCGAGCAGTTCTTC. Its protein product is CASSQSWGEQFF.

This chain connects TRBV6-5 to TRBJ1-2, with TRBD1 matching over 10 bases. V trimming: 6 bases; J trimming: 7 bases; junction bases outside the gene matches: 5. The germline V gene has CDR1 MNHEY and CDR2 SVGAGI. The CDR3 is 13 amino acids. The CDR3 nucleotides read TGTGCCAGCAGACCCGGGACAGGGGTTGGCTACACCTTC. This sequence encodes CASRPGTGVGYTF.

This chain links TRBV29-1 with TRBJ1-3, with 7 bases aligning to TRBD1. The V segment lost 7 bases and the J segment 9 bases; nucleotides outside the gene matches: 12. The CDR3 has 13 amino acids. Germline CDR1 is SQVTM and CDR2 is ANQGSEA. DNA of the CDR3: TGCAGCGCCGGGGGACAGCCCTCGGGCACCATATATTTT. Its translation: CSAGGQPSGTIYF.

In regard to this clone: At the DNA level, this CDR3 is encoded by other sequences in the same sample as well. The gene calls are TRBV5-1 and TRBJ2-7; unclear D gene. The CDR3 covers 11 residues. Germline V gene lookup returns CDR1 SGHRS and CDR2 YFSETQ. V lost 4 bases and J 0 bases, leaving 2 bases between the germline ends. In nucleotides, the CDR3 is TGCGCCAGCAGCGACTCCTACGAGCAGTACTTC. Translated: CASSDSYEQYF.

This clone has just one count. J is TRBJ1-2 and V is TRBV19; no definite D call. The CDR3 sequence is 13 residues long. V lost 10 bases to trimming and J lost 4 bases, with 16 bases between them. Germline V gives CDR1 LNHDA, CDR2 SQIVND (reference sequence). CDR3 sequence reads: CATFAGNFYGYTF. CDR3 nucleotide sequence: TGTGCCACATTTGCGGGGAACTTCTATGGCTACACCTTC.

This chain links TRBV7-9 with TRBJ2-5; D unresolved. Germline-derived CDR1 and CDR2 are SEHNR and FQNEAQ (reference sequence). The CDR3 contains 13 residues. The ends were cut back, 11 bases at V and 4 bases at J, with 17 bases in the middle. The CDR3: CAGRSAVGETQYF. The CDR3 nucleotides are TGTGCCGGACGGAGTGCGGTAGGAGAGACCCAGTACTTC.

This clone was observed many times. The V call is TRBV6-6, the J call TRBJ2-3, with D perhaps matching TRBD1 (6 bases). Trimming shortened V by 2 bases and J by 3 bases, and 12 bases separated the two germline ends. The germline V gene encodes CDR1 MNHNY and CDR2 SVGAGI (reference sequence). The CDR3 spans 15 residues. CDR3 protein: CASSYGTGSTDTQYF. DNA for the CDR3: TGTGCCAGCAGTTACGGTACAGGGTCGACAGATACGCAGTATTTT.

This chain links TRBV5-6 with TRBJ2-3; D possibly uses TRBD1 or TRBD2 (6 bases each). V dropped 0 bases and J dropped 3 bases, with 11 bases sitting between them. The CDR3 length is 15 residues. The germline V gene encodes CDR1 SGHDT and CDR2 YYEEEE. The CDR3 here is CASSLATGATDTQYF. CDR3 in DNA: TGTGCCAGCAGCTTGGCGACGGGGGCGACAGATACGCAGTATTTT.

This clone was detected a few times. The chain joins TRBV29-1 to TRBJ1-1, with TRBD1 identical over 9 bases. V was pared by 4 bases and J by 7 bases, with 7 bases of the junction left unmatched. This CDR3 region has 13 residues. The germline CDR1 and CDR2 sequences are SQVTM and ANQGSEA. The CDR3 sequence is CSVALTGGGEAFF. CDR3 in DNA: TGCAGCGTTGCCTTGACAGGGGGGGGTGAAGCTTTCTTT.

In this sample, this clone turned up once. J is TRBJ2-3 and V is TRBV4-1, with 8 bases identical to TRBD2. J was trimmed by 1 base and V by 0 bases; bases with no gene match: 6. The CDR3 totals 17 residues. Germline loops: CDR1 MGHRA, CDR2 YSYEKL. CDR3 bases: TGCGCCAGCAGCCAAGATGACGGGACTAGAGGCACAGATACGCAGTATTTT. Residues: CASSQDDGTRGTDTQYF.